This TCR beta chain was sequenced during a study of cytomegalovirus exposure and HLA in healthy donors. Regarding this clone: Its antigen remains unidentified.

The study, taken as a whole, reports: It was shown in a later analysis that HLA-associated TCR beta chains were more clonally expanded than other, equally common chains.

PCR employed 60 Vbeta and 13 Jbeta primers. Repertoires were generated with immunoSEQ multiplex PCR, while TCRdb's copy carries only in-frame clones and drops some. The listing contains some 75,000 clones. Germline V lookup: CDR1 MGHRA, CDR2 YSYEKL. The CDR3 is 15 amino acids. Trimming shortened V by 0 bases and J by 8 bases, and 13 bases separated the two germline ends. The rearrangement links TRBV4-1 to TRBJ1-4; TRBD1 is a possible D gene (5 bases). Material for sequencing was PBMCs. The TCR was taken from a boy between 10 and 17 years old in good health and CMV-seronegative. CDR3 region: CASSQDGGDGEKLFF. The CDR3 DNA reads TGCGCCAGCAGCCAAGATGGGGGGGATGGCGAAAAACTGTTTTTT.